The 24 T cell receptor beta chains below all came from one sample that was sequenced in a study of CD8 T cells in ankylosing spondylitis (dated by TCRdb to the late 2010s). Study-wide conclusions, independent of this receptor: Blood from ankylosing spondylitis patients appeared to be characterized by a TCR beta motif composed of several highly homologous amino acid variants.

The antigens these receptors bind are not known. The library relied on 5' RACE. The run used an Illumina HiSeq 2500. TCRdb passed the public sequencing reads through fastp at Q25 and MiXCR, retaining productive beta sequences. Merged by CDR3 protein, the rows form single entries marked with the most common genes and DNA. The sample yields about 210,000 distinct CDR3 sequences; just under 7.5% were counted once. 14% of the sample comes from the top ten. Sequenced sample: blood, either unsorted or a sorted T cell fraction (not recorded which). Source of these receptors: a male donor with ankylosing spondylitis.

This clonotype was observed at least ten times. DNA for the CDR3: TGCGCCAGCAGCTTGAGTGCAGTCTATGGCTACACCTTC. This translates into CASSLSAVYGYTF. The chain has TRBV5-1 and TRBJ1-2; D is undetermined. This CDR3 is 13 amino acids long. The V gene lost 1 base and the J gene lost 4 bases, with 8 bases spanning the gap. Germline V lookup: CDR1 SGHRS, CDR2 YFSETQ.

This clonotype was recorded at least ten times. J is TRBJ2-1 and V is TRBV24-1, with 7 bases identical to TRBD2. The ends lost 7 bases at V and 4 bases at J; junction bases unmatched: 3. CDR3 length: 13 residues. Looked up from germline, CDR1 is KGHDR and CDR2 is SFDVKD. DNA of the CDR3: TGTGCCACCAGAAGCGGGACGTACAATGAGCAGTTCTTC. This translates into CATRSGTYNEQFF.

There are many counts of this clonotype. The chain employs TRBV4-3 and TRBJ2-4, with TRBD1 matching over 7 bases. With 0 bases clipped from V and 3 bases from J, the junction kept 11 bases outside the gene matches. Germline values: CDR1 LGHNA, CDR2 YSLEER. The CDR3 is 18 residues long. The CDR3 DNA reads as TGCGCCAGCAGCCAAGAACTTTCCGACAGGGTTGTCAAAAACATTCAGTACTTC. Translating gives CASSQELSDRVVKNIQYF.

The rearrangement joins TRBV20-1 to TRBJ2-3; D not resolved. The CDR3 runs to 15 residues. CDR1 DFQATT and CDR2 SNEGSKA come from the germline V gene (reference sequence). Trimming pared 5 bases from V and 0 bases from J, leaving 15 bases between. CDR3 coding DNA: TGCAGTGCTCCCGAACAGACAATGAGCACAGATACGCAGTATTTT. The encoded protein is CSAPEQTMSTDTQYF.

The chain recombines TRBV4-1 with TRBJ2-7; D is possibly TRBD2 (5 bases). CDR1 is MGHRA, CDR2 YSYEKL, per germline. V lost 2 bases, J lost 3 bases, and 14 bases lay in between. The CDR3 covers 15 residues. CDR3 DNA: TGCGCCAGCAGCCAAATACGAGCGGATGGCTACGAGCAGTACTTC. Its protein product is CASSQIRADGYEQYF.

The table lists this clonotype with many counts. This chain links TRBV30 with TRBJ2-3; 9 positions match TRBD2. The CDR3 is made up of 14 amino acids. The junction had 3 bases not matched to a gene; V was cut back by 5 bases and J by 0 bases. The germline CDR1 and CDR2 sequences are GTSNPN and SVGIG (reference sequence). DNA of the CDR3: TGTGCCTGGGCGCGGGGGGGGAGCACAGATACGCAGTATTTT. This codes for CAWARGGSTDTQYF.

The gene calls are TRBV9 and TRBJ2-6; TRBD1 might be the D (6 bases). V gave up 3 bases and J gave up 2 bases, with 9 bases separating them. This CDR3 is 15 amino acids long. From germline, CDR1 is SGDLS and CDR2 YYNGEE. The CDR3 DNA reads TGTGCCAGCAGCGCGACAGGTACTGGGGCCAACGTCCTGACTTTC. It specifies CASSATGTGANVLTF.

This clonotype has more than one count but fewer than ten. This may stem from a read error, because a much larger clone lies one nucleotide away. The J gene is TRBJ2-5, the V gene TRBV7-9; D unresolved. The CDR3 is made up of 11 amino acids. V dropped 5 bases and J dropped 5 bases, with 6 bases sitting between them. CDR1 is SEHNR, CDR2 FQNEAQ, per germline (reference sequence). CDR3 bases: TGTGCCAGCAGCCGCGCGGAGACCCAGTACTTC. The encoded protein is CASSRAETQYF. Drawing the rest from reference TRBV7-9 and TRBJ2-5, the complete variable domain is DTGVSQNPRHKITKRGQNVTFRCDPISEHNRLYWYRQTLGQGPEFLTYFQNEAQLEKSRLLSDRFSAERPKGSFSTLEIQRTEQGDSAMYLCASSRAETQYFGPGTRLLVL.

This clonotype was seen many times. V usage is TRBV28 and J usage is TRBJ1-2; 7 nucleotides agree with TRBD1. The V gene's germline CDR1 is MDHEN and CDR2 SYDVKM. J lost 2 bases, V lost 5 bases, and 5 bases had no gene match. The CDR3 consists of 14 residues. CDR3 sequence: CASSISTGNYGYTF. The CDR3 bases are TGTGCCAGCAGTATCTCGACAGGGAACTATGGCTACACCTTC.

The table lists this clonotype with many counts. The chain combines TRBV5-6 with TRBJ2-7; no firm D call. The germline V and J ends were trimmed by 4 bases and 4 bases, with 15 bases remaining between them. Germline loops: CDR1 SGHDT, CDR2 YYEEEE. This CDR3 comprises 14 residues. The CDR3 sequence: CASSISGIYYEQYF. In DNA, the CDR3 is TGTGCCAGCAGCATCTCTGGGATATATTACGAGCAGTACTTC.

There are many counts of this clonotype. The CDR3 DNA sequence: TGCAGTGCTACTACACATAGCGGGACTTCCTACTACGAGCAGTACTTC. Translating it yields CSATTHSGTSYYEQYF. This chain connects TRBV20-1 to TRBJ2-7; 8 positions agree with TRBD2. V lost 4 bases, J lost 3 bases, and 14 bases stayed unmatched. CDR3 size: 16 residues. Germline CDR1 and CDR2: DFQATT and SNEGSKA (reference sequence).

The table lists this clonotype with a count of one. With a much larger clone just one base away, this may be a read error. The chain is built from TRBV4-1 and TRBJ1-2; possible D gene TRBD1, 5 bases. This CDR3 is built from 14 residues. Germline lookup yields CDR1 MGHRA and CDR2 YSYEKL. The CDR3 protein is CASRQDPEGYGYTF. CDR3 DNA: TGCGCCAGCCGCCAAGATCCGGAGGGGTATGGCTACACCTTC.

This clonotype came up many times. The rearrangement joins TRBV5-1 to TRBJ1-2; 11 bases agree with TRBD1. This CDR3 is built from 18 residues. V shed 4 bases and J 4 bases; nucleotides not matched to a gene: 15. Per germline, CDR1 SGHRS and CDR2 YFSETQ. The CDR3, as DNA: TGCGCCAGCAGCCCGTTGGGGACAGGGGGTCTGATCGGCTATGGCTACACCTTC. This codes for CASSPLGTGGLIGYGYTF.

This clonotype occurred many times. The rearrangement links TRBV13 to TRBJ2-5; a weak D match, TRBD1 (5 bases). This CDR3 spans 12 amino acids. The germline CDR1 and CDR2 sequences are PRHDT and FYEKMQ (reference sequence). Trimming pared 7 bases from V and 3 bases from J, leaving 9 bases between. CDR3 region: CASIGVEETQYF. Here the CDR3 DNA reads TGTGCCAGCATAGGGGTGGAAGAGACCCAGTACTTC.

This clonotype was seen a few times. The genes are TRBV12-3 or TRBV12-4 and TRBJ2-1; TRBD1 or TRBD2 may be the D gene (6 bases each). The V and J ends lost 7 bases and 10 bases respectively, with 14 bases between them. This CDR3 is 12 amino acids long. CDR3 sequence: CASTIGGSEQFF. In DNA, the CDR3 is TGTGCCAGCACCATAGGGGGGTCGGAGCAGTTCTTC.

This chain links TRBV28 with TRBJ2-1; 10 bases match TRBD2. This CDR3 contains 15 residues. The junction had 7 bases not matched to a gene; V was cut back by 6 bases and J by 5 bases. Germline CDR1 and CDR2: MDHEN and SYDVKM. The CDR3 here is CASRPTSGVNNEQFF. In nucleotides, the CDR3 is TGTGCCAGCAGACCTACTAGCGGGGTGAACAATGAGCAGTTCTTC. Using reference TRBV28 and TRBJ2-1 for the parts outside the CDR3, the full variable domain is DVKVTQSSRYLVKRTGEKVFLECVQDMDHENMFWYRQDPGLGLRLIYFSYDVKMKEKGDIPEGYSVSREKKERFSLILESASTNQTSMYLCASRPTSGVNNEQFFGPGTRLTVL.

There are a few counts of this clonotype. The V and J genes are TRBV27 and TRBJ2-7; D is possibly TRBD1 or TRBD2 (6 bases each). This CDR3 comprises 14 residues. V was cut by 1 base and J by 7 bases, with 14 bases left in between. Looked up from germline, CDR1 is MNHEY and CDR2 is SMNVEV (reference sequence). The CDR3 region is CASSLLSGAREQYF. The CDR3 nucleotides read TGTGCCAGCAGTTTATTATCGGGGGCTAGGGAGCAGTACTTC.

The V and J genes are TRBV7-9 and TRBJ2-7, with 10 bases identical to TRBD1. The CDR3 has 15 amino acids. Germline V CDR1 and CDR2: SEHNR, FQNEAQ (reference sequence). V lost 3 bases, J lost 1 base, and 3 bases stayed unmatched. The CDR3 reads CASSFWTGGSYEQYF. Written as DNA, the CDR3 is TGTGCCAGCAGCTTCTGGACAGGGGGATCCTACGAGCAGTACTTC.

In its sample, this clonotype was seen many times. The chain combines TRBV19 with TRBJ2-3; the match to TRBD2 covers 8 bases. Germline V gene data show CDR1 as LNHDA and CDR2 as SQIVND (reference sequence). Trimming took 7 bases from V and 4 from J; bases not matched to a gene: 16. The CDR3 is 17 amino acids. CDR3 region: CASMNREGHHYADTQYF. The CDR3 region has the DNA TGTGCCAGTATGAACCGGGAGGGCCATCATTACGCAGATACGCAGTATTTT.

This clonotype was recorded at least ten times. The rearrangement uses TRBV5-1 and TRBJ1-5; TRBD1 matches 10 bases. Losses at the gene ends were 0 bases for V and 6 bases for J; bases not matched to a gene: 0. The germline gives CDR1 SGHRS, CDR2 YFSETQ. This CDR3 contains 14 residues. As DNA, the CDR3 is TGCGCCAGCAGCTTGGGGACAGGGGGTCAGCCCCAGCATTTT. Translated: CASSLGTGGQPQHF. Full variable domain (rest looked up from reference TRBV5-1 and TRBJ1-5): KAGVTQTPRYLIKTRGQQVTLSCSPISGHRSVSWYQQTPGQGLQFLFEYFSETQRNKGNFPGRFSGRQFSNSRSEMNVSTLELGDSALYLCASSLGTGGQPQHFGDGTRLSIL.

This clonotype has ten or more counts. The DNA for the CDR3 is TGTGCCAGCAGTTTTTACTCCGGGGAGCTGTTTTTT. It is translated as CASSFYSGELFF. The chain is built from TRBV6-5 and TRBJ2-2; no clear D gene. Trimming cost V 4 bases and J 6 bases, with 6 bases left between them. The CDR3 length is 12 residues. Germline CDR1 MNHEY, CDR2 SVGAGI.

The chain joins TRBV6-5 to TRBJ1-1, with D unresolved. Germline V lookup: CDR1 MNHEY, CDR2 SVGAGI. The CDR3 totals 16 residues. V lost 4 bases to trimming and J lost 0 bases, with 15 bases between them. DNA for the CDR3: TGTGCCAGCAGTTTAGACATGTGGAGAATGAACACTGAAGCTTTCTTT. It yields the protein CASSLDMWRMNTEAFF.

This clonotype occurred many times. The V call is TRBV5-6, the J call TRBJ2-7, with 8 bases lining up with TRBD2. J gave up 3 bases and V 2 bases, and 7 bases lay outside the gene matches. The CDR3 totals 15 residues. Germline lookup yields CDR1 SGHDT and CDR2 YYEEEE. CDR3 bases: TGTGCCAGCAGCTTCTTCCGGGGGGGCCGCTACGAGCAGTACTTC. This gives the protein CASSFFRGGRYEQYF.

The J gene is TRBJ2-7, the V gene TRBV20-1; D possibly corresponds to TRBD1 (5 bases). Germline loops: CDR1 DFQATT, CDR2 SNEGSKA (reference sequence). The CDR3 has 13 amino acids. V was clipped by 0 bases and J by 3 bases, with 9 bases between them. CDR3 DNA sequence: TGCAGTGCTAGAGAGACAGTAGACTACGAGCAGTACTTC. Protein product: CSARETVDYEQYF.